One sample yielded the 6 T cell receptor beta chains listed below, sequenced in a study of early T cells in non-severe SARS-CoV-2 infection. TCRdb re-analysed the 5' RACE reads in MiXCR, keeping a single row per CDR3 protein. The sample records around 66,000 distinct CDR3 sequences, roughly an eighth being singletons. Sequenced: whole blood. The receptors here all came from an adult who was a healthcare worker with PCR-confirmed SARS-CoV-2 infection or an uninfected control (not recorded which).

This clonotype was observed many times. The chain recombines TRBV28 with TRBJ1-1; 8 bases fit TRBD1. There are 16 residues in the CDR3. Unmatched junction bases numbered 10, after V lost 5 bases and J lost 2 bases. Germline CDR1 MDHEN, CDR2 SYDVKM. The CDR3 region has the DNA TGTGCCAGCAGTCCGCACCACGGGACAGGTAACACTGAAGCTTTCTTT. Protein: CASSPHHGTGNTEAFF.

The CDR3: CASSQSTGGYGYTF. The CDR3 DNA is TGTGCCAGCAGCCAATCGACAGGGGGCTATGGCTACACCTTC. This chain links TRBV7-2 with TRBJ1-2; TRBD1 matches at 9 bases. V trimming: 5 bases; J trimming: 4 bases; junction bases outside the gene matches: 5. From germline, CDR1 is SGHTA and CDR2 FQGNSA. The CDR3 totals 14 residues.

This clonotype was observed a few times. The CDR3 here is CASSSLSRQETQYF. CDR3 sequence (DNA): TGTGCCAGCAGCTCCCTATCTAGACAAGAGACCCAGTACTTC. The genes are TRBV7-7 and TRBJ2-5; D gene uncertain. This CDR3 contains 14 residues. CDR1 SSHAT and CDR2 FNYEAQ come from the germline V gene (reference sequence). Deletions cut 4 bases from V and 2 bases from J, with 11 bases between.

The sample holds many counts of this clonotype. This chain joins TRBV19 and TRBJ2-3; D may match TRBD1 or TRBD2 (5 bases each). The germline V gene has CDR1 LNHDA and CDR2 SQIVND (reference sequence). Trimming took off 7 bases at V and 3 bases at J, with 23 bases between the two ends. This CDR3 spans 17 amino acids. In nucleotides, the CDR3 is TGTGCCAGTAAGAGGGGTATTCTGGCGGATAGGACAGATACGCAGTATTTT. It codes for CASKRGILADRTDTQYF.

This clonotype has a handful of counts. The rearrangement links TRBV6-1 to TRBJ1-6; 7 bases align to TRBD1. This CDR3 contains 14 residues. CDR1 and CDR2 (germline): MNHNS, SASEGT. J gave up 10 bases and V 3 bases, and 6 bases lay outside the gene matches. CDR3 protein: CASSDFDRVSPLHF. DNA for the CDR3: TGTGCCAGCAGTGATTTCGACAGGGTCTCACCCCTCCACTTT.

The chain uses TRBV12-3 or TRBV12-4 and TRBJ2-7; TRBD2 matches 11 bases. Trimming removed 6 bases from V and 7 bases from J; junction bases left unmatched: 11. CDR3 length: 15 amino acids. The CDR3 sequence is CASSFFSGRAGEQYF. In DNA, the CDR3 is TGTGCCAGCAGCTTCTTTAGCGGGAGGGCTGGGGAGCAGTACTTC.